These 8 T cell receptor beta chains were all obtained from the same sample, sequenced in a study of T cell clonality in common variable immunodeficiency. Assay used: immunoSEQ multiplex PCR; TCRdb lists only in-frame clones, some missing. There are about 52,000 clones in the sample, none observed a single time. The specimen sequenced was peripheral blood mononuclear cells. Every receptor here comes from a person between 18 and 75 years old in good health.

This clone was seen repeatedly, ten times or more. The CDR3 is cut off 3 residues early in the read; its end comes from the germline J gene. The chain carries TRBV19 and TRBJ2-5; 8 nucleotides line up with TRBD2. Germline values: CDR1 LNHDA, CDR2 SQIVND (reference sequence). The CDR3 loop spans 13 amino acids. V shed 4 bases and J 4 bases; nucleotides not matched to a gene: 2. This CDR3 reads CASSRAGGETQYF. Incomplete CDR3 DNA: TGTGCCAGTAGTAGGGCGGGGGGAGAGACC.

Many counts were recorded for this clone. The read ends 3 residues shy of where the CDR3 ends; the end is completed using the germline J gene. This rearrangement joins TRBV20-1 to TRBJ2-7; maybe TRBD2 (6 bases). The CDR3 runs 13 residues. V shed 4 bases and J shed 6 bases, with 16 bases lying between them. Germline CDR1 reads DFQATT; CDR2 reads SNEGSKA (reference sequence). CDR3 DNA, as far as it was read: TGCAGTGCTAAGGAGGGGAACACTGGCGAG. Protein: CSAKEGNTGE. The full CDR3 reads CSAKEGNTGEQYF.

The part of the CDR3 DNA that was read is TGTGCCAGCAGGACCCAGGGGGCACTTCAGCCC. It specifies CASRTQGALQP. The entire CDR3 reads CASRTQGALQPQHF. J is TRBJ1-5 and V is TRBV2; TRBD1 matches at 8 bases. The read stops 3 residues short of the end of the CDR3; the missing end is completed from the germline J gene. The trim removed 6 bases at V and 6 bases at J, leaving 7 bases unmatched. Germline lookup yields CDR1 SNHLY and CDR2 FYNNEI. The CDR3 is 14 amino acids.

In this sample, this clone turned up many times. Read coverage stops 3 residues before the CDR3 terminus; the germline J gene supplies the remainder. The rearrangement joins TRBV20-1 to TRBJ1-1; no reliable D call. This CDR3 has 14 residues. Trimming pared 0 bases from V and 1 base from J, leaving 9 bases between. Per germline, CDR1 DFQATT and CDR2 SNEGSKA (reference sequence). CDR3 DNA (partial): TGCAGTGCTAGAGATGGAGCGGGGAACACTGAA. It specifies CSARDGAGNTE. The full CDR3 sequence reads CSARDGAGNTEAFF.

This clone was counted many times. Read data end 3 residues before the CDR3 end; the end is taken from the germline J gene. This chain connects TRBV6-2 or TRBV6-3 to TRBJ2-7; a weak D match, TRBD2 (5 bases). V lost 2 bases to trimming and J lost 3 bases, with 14 bases between them. The V gene's germline CDR1 is MNHEY and CDR2 SVGEGT. The CDR3 is made up of 15 amino acids. CDR3 DNA (partial): TGTGCCAGCAGTTACCCTCGGGGTGGGGTCTACGAG. Amino acids: CASSYPRGGVYE. In full, the CDR3 is CASSYPRGGVYEQYF.

This clone was seen many times. The missing CDR3 end, 3 residues past where the read stops, is filled in from the germline J gene. The rearrangement uses TRBV20-1 and TRBJ2-5; possibly TRBD2 for D (5 bases). The CDR3 is 13 amino acids. Trimming cost V 0 bases and J 4 bases, with 9 bases left between them. Germline CDR1 DFQATT, CDR2 SNEGSKA (reference sequence). The covered CDR3 bases are TGCAGTGCTAGAGAATCAGGAGGAGAGACC. This sequence encodes CSARESGGET. The CDR3 as a whole reads CSARESGGETQYF.

For this clone: The read comes to an end 3 residues before the CDR3 does, leaving the germline J gene to fill in the end. This chain connects TRBV20-1 to TRBJ1-4; no clear D. The V and J ends lost 4 bases and 4 bases respectively, with 16 bases between them. CDR1 DFQATT and CDR2 SNEGSKA come from the germline V gene (reference sequence). The CDR3 sequence is 15 residues long. The CDR3: CSAKSPQDYNEKLFF. Incomplete CDR3 DNA: TGCAGTGCTAAAAGCCCGCAGGATTATAATGAAAAA.

The table lists this clone with many counts. The read halts 3 residues ahead of the CDR3 end, with the missing end drawn from the germline J gene. V gene TRBV5-1 combines with J gene TRBJ2-2, with 15 positions matching TRBD2. The V gene end was trimmed by 4 bases and the J gene end by 4 bases; junction bases not matched to a gene: 5. Per germline, CDR1 SGHRS and CDR2 YFSETQ. This CDR3 spans 17 amino acids. CDR3 DNA, as far as it was read: TGCGCCAGCAGCCCGGGACTAGCGGGAGGCCGCACCGGGGAG. This gives the protein CASSPGLAGGRTGE. The whole CDR3 is CASSPGLAGGRTGELFF. The full variable domain, completed using reference TRBV5-1 and TRBJ2-2, is KAGVTQTPRYLIKTRGQQVTLSCSPISGHRSVSWYQQTPGQGLQFLFEYFSETQRNKGNFPGRFSGRQFSNSRSEMNVSTLELGDSALYLCASSPGLAGGRTGELFFGEGSRLTVL.